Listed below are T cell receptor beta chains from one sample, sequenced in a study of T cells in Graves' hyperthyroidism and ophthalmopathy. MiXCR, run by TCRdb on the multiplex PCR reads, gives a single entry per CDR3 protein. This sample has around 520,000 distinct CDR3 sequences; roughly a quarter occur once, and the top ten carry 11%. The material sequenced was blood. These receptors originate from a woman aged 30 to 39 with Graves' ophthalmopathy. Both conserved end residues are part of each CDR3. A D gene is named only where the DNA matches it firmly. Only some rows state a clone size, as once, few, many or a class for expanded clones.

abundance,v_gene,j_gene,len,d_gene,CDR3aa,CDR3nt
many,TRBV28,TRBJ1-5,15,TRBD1,CASSGSGTGDQPQHF,TGTGCCAGCAGTGGATCCGGGACAGGGGACCAGCCCCAGCATTTT
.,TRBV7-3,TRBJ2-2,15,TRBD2,CASGAPTSGTGELFF,TGTGCCAGCGGGGCCCCAACTAGCGGGACCGGGGAGCTGTTTTTT
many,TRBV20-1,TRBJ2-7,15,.,CSARSRAVRRYEQYF,TGCAGTGCTAGATCCAGGGCAGTGAGGCGGTACGAGCAGTACTTC
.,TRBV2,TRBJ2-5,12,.,CASNNGEETQYF,TGTGCCAGCAATAACGGCGAGGAGACCCAGTACTTC
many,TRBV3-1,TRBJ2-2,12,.,CASSHSSGELFF,TGTGCCAGCAGCCATTCTTCCGGGGAGCTGTTTTTT
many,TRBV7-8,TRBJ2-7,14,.,CASSLTNYGYEQYF,TGTGCCAGCAGCTTAACAAACTACGGATACGAGCAGTACTTC
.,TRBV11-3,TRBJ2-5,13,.,CASSSRDKETQYF,TGTGCCAGCAGCTCCCGGGACAAAGAGACCCAGTACTTC
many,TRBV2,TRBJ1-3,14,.,CASSFGTAGNTIYF,TGTGCCAGCAGTTTTGGGACGGCAGGAAACACCATATATTTT
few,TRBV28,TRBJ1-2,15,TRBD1,CASSRPLTGDDGYTF,TGTGCCAGCAGCCGCCCACTAACAGGGGATGATGGCTACACCTTC
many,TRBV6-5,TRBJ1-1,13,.,CASRGGLETEAFF,TGTGCCAGCAGAGGGGGGTTGGAGACTGAAGCTTTCTTT
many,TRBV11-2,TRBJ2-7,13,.,CASSLIIGDEQYF,TGTGCCAGCAGCTTAATCATTGGGGACGAGCAGTACTTC
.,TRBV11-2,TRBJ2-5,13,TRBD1,CASSLDNRGTQYF,TGTGCCAGCAGCTTAGATAACAGGGGGACCCAGTACTTC
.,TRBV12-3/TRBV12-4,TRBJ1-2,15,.,CASSSYPEGNYGYTF,TGTGCCAGCAGTTCTTACCCAGAGGGAAACTATGGCTACACCTTC
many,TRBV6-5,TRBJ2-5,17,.,CASSYYGGPQVGETQYF,TGTGCCAGCAGTTACTATGGGGGGCCGCAGGTGGGGGAGACCCAGTACTTC
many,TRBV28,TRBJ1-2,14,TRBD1,CASSPGQGAVGYTF,TGTGCCAGCAGTCCAGGACAGGGGGCGGTTGGCTACACCTTC
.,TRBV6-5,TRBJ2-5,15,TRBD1,CASSYRRGREETQYF,TGTGCCAGCAGCTACCGCAGGGGGCGAGAGGAGACCCAGTACTTC
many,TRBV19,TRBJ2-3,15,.,CASKGGEVGADTQYF,TGTGCCAGTAAGGGGGGTGAAGTTGGCGCAGATACGCAGTATTTT
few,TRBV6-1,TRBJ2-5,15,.,CASSPEGGRAETQYF,TGTGCCAGCAGCCCCGAGGGGGGCAGGGCAGAGACCCAGTACTTC
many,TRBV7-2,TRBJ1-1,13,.,CAGAVGTYTEAFF,TGTGCCGGGGCGGTGGGAACTTACACTGAAGCTTTCTTT
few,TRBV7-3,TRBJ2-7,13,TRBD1,CASSAGGTYEQYF,TGTGCCAGCAGTGCAGGGGGCACGTACGAGCAGTACTTC
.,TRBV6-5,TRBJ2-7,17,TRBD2,CASSYGTLAGTSNEQYF,TGTGCCAGCAGTTACGGGACACTAGCGGGAACCTCCAACGAGCAGTACTTC
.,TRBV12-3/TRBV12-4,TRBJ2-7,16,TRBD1,CASSTGDSARSYEQYF,TGTGCCAGCAGTACTGGGGACAGCGCTCGCTCCTACGAGCAGTACTTC
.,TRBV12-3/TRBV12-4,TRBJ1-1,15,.,CASIRSGALNTEAFF,TGTGCCAGCATCCGATCAGGGGCCCTGAACACTGAAGCTTTCTTT
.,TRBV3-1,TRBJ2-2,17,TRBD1,CASSQLTGQGNTGELFF,TGTGCCAGCAGCCAACTTACGGGACAGGGGAACACCGGGGAGCTGTTTTTT
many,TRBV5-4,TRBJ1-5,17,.,CASSFSLPGHSNQPQHF,TGTGCCAGCAGCTTCTCCCTTCCAGGCCATAGCAATCAGCCCCAGCATTTT
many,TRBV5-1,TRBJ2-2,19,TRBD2,CASSPRLAGGPRPTGELFF,TGCGCCAGCAGCCCCAGACTAGCGGGGGGGCCCAGGCCCACCGGGGAGCTGTTTTTT
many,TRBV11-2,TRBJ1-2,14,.,CASSLLRGNGGYTF,TGTGCCAGCAGCTTACTAAGGGGAAACGGAGGCTACACCTTC
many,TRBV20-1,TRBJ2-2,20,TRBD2,CSANPRISGGAGVHTGELFF,TGCAGTGCTAACCCTCGCATTAGCGGGGGGGCCGGCGTCCACACCGGGGAGCTGTTTTTT
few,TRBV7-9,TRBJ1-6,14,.,CASSSSGRDSPLHF,TGTGCCAGCAGCTCGTCAGGGAGGGATTCACCCCTCCACTTT
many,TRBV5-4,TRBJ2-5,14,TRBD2,CASEERGGQETQYF,TGTGCCAGCGAAGAGCGGGGGGGCCAAGAGACCCAGTACTTC
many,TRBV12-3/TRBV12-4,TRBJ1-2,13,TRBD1,CASRPTGGDGYTF,TGTGCCAGCAGACCCACAGGGGGGGATGGCTACACCTTC
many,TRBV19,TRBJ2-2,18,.,CASRRRGAGSEGTGELFF,TGTGCCAGCCGTCGAAGGGGGGCAGGGAGCGAGGGAACCGGGGAGCTGTTTTTT
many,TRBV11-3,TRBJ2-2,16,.,CASSLVWTASTGELFF,TGTGCCAGCAGCTTAGTGTGGACAGCATCTACCGGGGAGCTGTTTTTT
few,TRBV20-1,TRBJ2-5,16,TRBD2,CSATGTSGARQETQYF,TGCAGTGCTACAGGGACTAGCGGAGCACGCCAAGAGACCCAGTACTTC
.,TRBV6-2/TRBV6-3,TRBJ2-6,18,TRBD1,CASSRLPGQPSGANVLTF,TGTGCCAGCAGTCGCCTACCGGGACAGCCCTCTGGGGCCAACGTCCTGACTTTC
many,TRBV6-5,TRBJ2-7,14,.,CASSNRGRAYEQYF,TGTGCCAGCAGTAACCGGGGCAGGGCCTACGAGCAGTACTTC
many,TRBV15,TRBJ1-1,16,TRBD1,CATSRTPGTVNTEAFF,TGTGCCACCAGCAGAACACCCGGGACAGTTAACACTGAAGCTTTCTTT
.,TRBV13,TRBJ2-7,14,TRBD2,CASSFRASGYEQYF,TGTGCCAGCAGCTTTAGGGCTAGCGGCTACGAGCAGTACTTC
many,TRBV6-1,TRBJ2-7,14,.,CASRLPGGPYEQYF,TGTGCCAGCAGACTTCCGGGCGGCCCCTACGAGCAGTACTTC
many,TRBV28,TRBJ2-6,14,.,CAISGALGANVLTF,TGTGCCATCAGTGGGGCTCTGGGGGCCAACGTCCTGACTTTC
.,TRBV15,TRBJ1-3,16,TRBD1,CATSREATGDGNTIYF,TGTGCCACCAGCAGAGAGGCCACAGGGGATGGAAACACCATATATTTT
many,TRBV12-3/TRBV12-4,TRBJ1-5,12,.,CASSLGIQPQHF,TGTGCCAGCAGTTTAGGGATTCAGCCCCAGCATTTT
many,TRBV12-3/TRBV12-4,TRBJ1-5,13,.,CASSYSGHQPQHF,TGTGCCAGCAGTTATTCCGGGCATCAGCCCCAGCATTTT
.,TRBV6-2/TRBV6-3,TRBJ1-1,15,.,CASSYANTIPTEAFF,TGTGCCAGCAGTTACGCTAACACGATCCCCACTGAAGCTTTCTTT
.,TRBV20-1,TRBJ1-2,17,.,CSARSPLLGPAAGGYTF,TGCAGTGCTAGATCGCCGCTATTAGGTCCCGCCGCGGGCGGCTACACCTTC
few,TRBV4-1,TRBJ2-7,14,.,CASSQETGFYQQYF,TGCGCCAGCAGCCAAGAAACAGGATTTTACCAGCAGTACTTC
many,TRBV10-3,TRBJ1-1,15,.,CAISESQGRVTEAFF,TGTGCCATCAGTGAGTCGCAGGGGAGGGTCACTGAAGCTTTCTTT
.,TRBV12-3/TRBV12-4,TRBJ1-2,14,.,CASSFEGQWYGYTF,TGTGCCAGCAGTTTTGAGGGTCAATGGTACGGCTACACCTTC
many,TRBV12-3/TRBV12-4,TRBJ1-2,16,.,CASSFSPGRGGYGYTF,TGTGCCAGCAGTTTTTCCCCTGGCAGGGGTGGCTATGGCTACACCTTC
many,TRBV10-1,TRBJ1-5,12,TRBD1,CASGTGDQPQHF,TGCGCCAGCGGGACAGGGGATCAGCCCCAGCATTTT
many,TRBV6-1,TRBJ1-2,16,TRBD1,CASSEAGQGANYGYTF,TGTGCCAGCAGTGAAGCTGGACAGGGGGCCAACTATGGCTACACCTTC
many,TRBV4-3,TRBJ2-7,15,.,CASSQDNGGPYEQYF,TGCGCCAGCAGCCAAGATAACGGTGGGCCCTACGAGCAGTACTTC
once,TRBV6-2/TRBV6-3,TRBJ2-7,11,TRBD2,CAIGGNYEQYF,TGTGCCATCGGGGGGAACTACGAGCAGTACTTC
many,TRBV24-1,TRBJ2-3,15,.,CATSETDRSTDTQYF,TGTGCCACCAGTGAAACGGACAGAAGCACAGATACGCAGTATTTT
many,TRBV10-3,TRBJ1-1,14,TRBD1,CATLRTGLGTEAFF,TGTGCCACCCTCCGGACAGGTCTTGGGACTGAAGCTTTCTTT
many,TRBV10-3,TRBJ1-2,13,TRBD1,CAISADRQKGHTF,TGTGCCATCAGTGCGGACAGGCAGAAGGGCCACACCTTC
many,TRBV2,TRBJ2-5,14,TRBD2,CASRADSGEETQYF,TGTGCCAGCAGGGCCGATAGCGGGGAAGAGACCCAGTACTTC
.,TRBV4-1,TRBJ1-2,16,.,CASSRPSDGANYGYTF,TGCGCCAGCAGCCGACCATCGGACGGAGCTAACTATGGCTACACCTTC
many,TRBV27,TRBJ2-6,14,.,CASSFGAGANVLTF,TGTGCCAGCAGTTTCGGGGCTGGGGCCAACGTCCTGACTTTC
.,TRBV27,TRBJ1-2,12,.,CASRGLLYGYTF,TGTGCCAGCAGGGGGCTCCTCTATGGCTACACCTTC